The 4 T cell receptor beta chains in this list originate from one sample, sequenced in a study of blood T cells in healthy people across ages. It was with a sample-barcoded 5' primer and a J-beta primer mix that a second PCR of roughly 7 to 12 cycles was run. TCRdb called the 5' RACE reads again in MiXCR, with one record for every CDR3 protein. This sample carries 760,000 or so distinct CDR3 sequences, around 25% of them seen once, and the ten largest clones take more than 7.5%. These same records also appear under a second study, on T cells of mothers and their children.

Material: blood. The receptors were sampled from a boy between 10 and 17 years old in good health.

The chain links TRBV9 to TRBJ2-1, with a possible D match to TRBD1 (6 bases). This CDR3 region has 15 residues. Deletions cut 3 bases from V and 7 bases from J, with 17 bases between. Germline-derived CDR1 and CDR2 are SGDLS and YYNGEE. The CDR3 nucleotides are TGTGCCAGCAGCGCCCAGGGTGGGGGCTTTAATGAGCAGTTCTTC. Its translation is CASSAQGGGFNEQFF.

CDR3 protein: CASSVEAGGALQETQYF. CDR3 bases: TGTGCCAGCAGCGTAGAAGCGGGGGGGGCCCTTCAAGAGACCCAGTACTTC. The V gene is TRBV9, the J gene TRBJ2-5, with 10 bases identical to TRBD2. The V segment lost 0 bases and the J segment 2 bases; nucleotides outside the gene matches: 7. From germline, CDR1 is SGDLS and CDR2 YYNGEE. The CDR3 length is 17 residues.

This chain joins TRBV6-5 and TRBJ2-5, with D possibly matching TRBD2 (5 bases). The DNA end favors TRBJ2-1, so the J call may be wrong. Germline assignment: CDR1 MNHEY and CDR2 SVGAGI. There are 16 residues in the CDR3. The CDR3, as DNA: TGTGCCAGCAGTTACACCCCGGACTTCTCCTACAATGAGCAGTTCTTC. The encoded protein is CASSYTPDFSYNEQFF.

The rearrangement uses TRBV6-1 and TRBJ2-1; 12 bases agree with TRBD2. The CDR3 runs 20 residues. V was clipped by 2 bases and J by 4 bases; unmatched bases: 15. Germline lookup yields CDR1 MNHNS and CDR2 SASEGT. CDR3 in amino acids: CASSEFGPSSGGARYNEQFF. CDR3 DNA: TGTGCCAGCAGTGAATTCGGACCCTCTAGCGGGGGGGCTAGGTACAATGAGCAGTTCTTC.